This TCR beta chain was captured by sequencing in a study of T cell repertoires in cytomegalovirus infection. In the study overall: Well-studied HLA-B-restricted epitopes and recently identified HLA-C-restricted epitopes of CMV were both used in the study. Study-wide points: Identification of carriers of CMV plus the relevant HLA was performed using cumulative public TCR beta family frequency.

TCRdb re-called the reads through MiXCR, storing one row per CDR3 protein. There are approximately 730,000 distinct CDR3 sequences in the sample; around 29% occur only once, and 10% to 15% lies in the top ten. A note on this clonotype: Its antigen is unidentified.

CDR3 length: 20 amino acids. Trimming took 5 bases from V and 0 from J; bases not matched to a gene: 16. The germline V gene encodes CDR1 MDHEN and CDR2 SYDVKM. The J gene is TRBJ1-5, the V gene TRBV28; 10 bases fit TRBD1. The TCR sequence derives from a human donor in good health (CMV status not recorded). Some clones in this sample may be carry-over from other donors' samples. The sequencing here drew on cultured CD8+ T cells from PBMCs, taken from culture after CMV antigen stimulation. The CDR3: CASSTQSRDRGLYSNQPQHF. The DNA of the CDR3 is TGTGCCAGCAGTACTCAGTCCCGGGACAGGGGTCTTTATAGCAATCAGCCCCAGCATTTT.